This entry lists 5 T cell receptor beta chains sequenced from one sample in a study of T cells in localized non-small cell lung cancer. Produced via immunoSEQ multiplex PCR; TCRdb's table is partial and in-frame only. The sample lists 20,000 to 25,000 clones, about 89% occurring once. The sequencing used peripheral blood, collected before any cancer treatment. The source of these receptors is a male donor aged 60 or over with stage I lung adenocarcinoma.

V gene TRBV7-9 combines with J gene TRBJ2-5; the D gene is possibly TRBD1 (6 bases). Germline CDR1 reads SEHNR; CDR2 reads FQNEAQ (reference sequence). This CDR3 is 16 amino acids long. The V and J ends lost 5 bases and 5 bases respectively, with 21 bases between them. DNA of the CDR3: TGTGCCAGCAGCCTCCCGGGGACAAGAGGGATGGAGACCCAGTACTTC. Protein sequence: CASSLPGTRGMETQYF. Full variable domain (rest looked up from reference TRBV7-9 and TRBJ2-5): DTGVSQNPRHKITKRGQNVTFRCDPISEHNRLYWYRQTLGQGPEFLTYFQNEAQLEKSRLLSDRFSAERPKGSFSTLEIQRTEQGDSAMYLCASSLPGTRGMETQYFGPGTRLLVL.

The rearrangement links TRBV4-3 to TRBJ2-1; D remains ambiguous. The ends were cut back, 2 bases at V and 0 bases at J, with 17 bases in the middle. The germline V gene encodes CDR1 LGHNA and CDR2 YSLEER. The CDR3 consists of 18 residues. CDR3 nucleotides: TGCGCCAGCAGCCAAAATAGTCCTCTGGCAAGCTCCTACAATGAGCAGTTCTTC. This translates into CASSQNSPLASSYNEQFF.

This chain links TRBV28 with TRBJ2-5; TRBD1 is a possible D gene (6 bases). CDR3 size: 14 residues. V was clipped by 3 bases and J by 4 bases, with 12 bases between them. The germline V gene encodes CDR1 MDHEN and CDR2 SYDVKM. CDR3 DNA sequence: TGTGCCAGCAGTTTGGTTTCAGGGGTAGAGACCCAGTACTTC. Translated: CASSLVSGVETQYF.

V usage is TRBV7-6 and J usage is TRBJ2-7, with D possibly being TRBD1 (5 bases). V lost 1 base, J lost 0 bases, and 10 bases lay in between. CDR1 is SGHVS, CDR2 FNYEAQ, per germline. The CDR3 totals 15 residues. This CDR3 reads CASSLGGSSSYEQYF. For the CDR3, the DNA is TGTGCCAGCAGCTTAGGGGGCTCAAGCTCCTACGAGCAGTACTTC.

The rearrangement joins TRBV9 to TRBJ1-1; TRBD1 agrees at 8 bases. CDR1 and CDR2 (germline): SGDLS, YYNGEE. CDR3 length: 15 residues. Losses at the gene ends were 3 bases for V and 3 bases for J; bases not matched to a gene: 7. CDR3 in amino acids: CASSASLDRDTEAFF. The CDR3 DNA is TGTGCCAGCAGCGCCTCCTTGGACAGGGACACTGAAGCTTTCTTT. The variable domain in full, with the rest retrieved from reference TRBV9 and TRBJ1-1, is DSGVTQTPKHLITATGQRVTLRCSPRSGDLSVYWYQQSLDQGLQFLIQYYNGEERAKGNILERFSAQQFPDLHSELNLSSLELGDSALYFCASSASLDRDTEAFFGQGTRLTVV.